This T cell receptor (beta chain) was recovered during a study of shared clonotypes between healthy human individuals. The wider study: Each donor contributed plates that comprised three CD4 naive, three CD4 memory, two CD8 naive and one CD8 memory.

Study-wide findings and caveats: Blood alone was sampled, and tissue repertoires likely differ.

The V end lost 1 base, the J end lost 2 bases, and 12 bases lay between the germline ends. This CDR3 has 15 residues. CDR1 and CDR2 (germline): SGHVS, FNYEAQ. CD4+ cell separation produced CD45RA+ naive and CD45RA-negative memory subsets. As to this clone: Its antigen is not identified.

Here immunoSEQ multiplex PCR was the method, and the copy in TCRdb shows in-frame clones only, minus some. This table holds over a million clones, roughly 96% found once. Sequences were obtained from naive CD4+ T cells sorted from blood. As to subset: CD45RA+ positively selected. This chain uses TRBV7-6 with TRBJ2-7; perhaps TRBD1 as D (6 bases). This TCR was sampled from a man aged 25-45 years in good health. CDR3 amino acids: CASSLGTGSPYEQYF. DNA of the CDR3: TGTGCCAGCAGCTTAGGAACAGGGTCTCCCTACGAGCAGTACTTC.